These 12 T cell receptor beta chains were sequenced from one sample in a study of long-term antiretroviral therapy in people with HIV. Sequencing used immunoSEQ v3.0 at survey level. TCRdb's copy holds only in-frame clones and misses some; the assay was immunoSEQ multiplex PCR. This sample has under 35,000 clones, with about 96% found just once. The input for sequencing was unsorted PBMCs, taken approximately 6.6 years after starting antiretroviral therapy. The receptor set was obtained from a young man with HIV.

The rearrangement joins TRBV7-9 to TRBJ2-7; 12 nucleotides line up with TRBD1. With V trimmed by 4 bases and J by 7 bases, 8 bases remained unmatched. This CDR3 contains 15 residues. Germline lookup yields CDR1 SEHNR and CDR2 FQNEAQ (reference sequence). The CDR3 loop reads CASSSGTGGATEQYF. The CDR3 DNA follows: TGTGCCAGCAGCTCCGGGACAGGGGGCGCGACGGAGCAGTACTTC.

This clone came up a few times. V usage is TRBV11-2 and J usage is TRBJ2-7, with D perhaps TRBD2 (6 bases). The germline V gene has CDR1 SGHAT and CDR2 FQNNGV. The CDR3 has 13 amino acids. V dropped 1 base and J dropped 5 bases, with 9 bases sitting between them. CDR3 DNA sequence: TGTGCCAGCAGCTTAGTGACTAGAAACGAGCAGTACTTC. Translating it yields CASSLVTRNEQYF.

V and J are TRBV19 and TRBJ1-5; D not certain. Looked up from germline, CDR1 is LNHDA and CDR2 is SQIVND (reference sequence). The CDR3 extends over 13 amino acids. V was shortened by 5 bases and J by 6 bases, with 11 bases between the two germline ends. CDR3 amino acids: CASSDTASQPQHF. CDR3 bases: TGTGCCAGTAGTGACACCGCGAGTCAGCCCCAGCATTTT. Looking up the rest from reference TRBV19 and TRBJ1-5 gives the full variable domain: DGGITQSPKYLFRKEGQNVTLSCEQNLNHDAMYWYRQDPGQGLRLIYYSQIVNDFQKGDIAEGYSVSREKKESFPLTVTSAQKNPTAFYLCASSDTASQPQHFGDGTRLSIL.

This chain joins TRBV15 and TRBJ2-1; 7 nucleotides match TRBD1. The CDR3 is 14 residues long. Germline CDR1 reads LNHNV; CDR2 reads YYDKDF (reference sequence). V shed 7 bases and J 7 bases; nucleotides not matched to a gene: 10. CDR3 in DNA: TGTGCCACCAACCGACAGGGCGCCTTGAATGAGCAGTTCTTC. It specifies CATNRQGALNEQFF.

The chain has TRBV7-2 and TRBJ1-2; D unresolved. The V end lost 5 bases, the J end lost 6 bases, and 13 bases lay between the germline ends. Germline V gene lookup returns CDR1 SGHTA and CDR2 FQGNSA. CDR3 size: 13 residues. CDR3 residues: CASSPQRRDGYTF. CDR3 DNA: TGTGCCAGCAGCCCCCAACGGAGGGATGGCTACACCTTC.

CDR3: CASSQDRPRVSGGRDTQYF. The CDR3 DNA is TGCGCCAGCAGCCAAGATCGCCCCCGGGTTAGCGGGGGAAGAGATACGCAGTATTTT. V is TRBV4-1 and J is TRBJ2-3, with 9 positions matching TRBD2. CDR1 is MGHRA and CDR2 is YSYEKL in the germline V gene. The CDR3 runs to 19 residues. The V and J ends lost 0 bases and 5 bases, in that order; junction bases with no gene match: 15.

V usage is TRBV27 and J usage is TRBJ2-5; 8 bases map to TRBD2. This CDR3 contains 19 residues. With 6 bases clipped from V and 5 bases from J, the junction kept 23 bases outside the gene matches. Germline-derived CDR1 and CDR2 are MNHEY and SMNVEV (reference sequence). CDR3 in DNA: TGTGCCAGCAGCCCCCGTAGGCCAGCCGGGGGGGCCTTGGCGGAGACCCAGTACTTC. Protein: CASSPRRPAGGALAETQYF.

The rearrangement links TRBV18 to TRBJ2-7; 7 bases align to TRBD2. This CDR3 contains 14 residues. V was clipped by 2 bases and J by 6 bases; unmatched bases: 7. The V gene's germline CDR1 is KGHSH and CDR2 LQKENI. The CDR3 is CASSPVSGLSEQYF. The CDR3, as DNA: TGTGCCAGCTCACCAGTTAGCGGGCTCAGCGAGCAGTACTTC.

The rearrangement links TRBV25-1 to TRBJ2-3; TRBD2 agrees at 13 bases. V dropped 9 bases and J dropped 2; count of bases not matched to a gene: 2. The germline gives CDR1 MGHDK, CDR2 SYGVNS. This CDR3 is 14 amino acids long. The CDR3 DNA sequence: TGTGCCAGTGGACTAGCGGGAGACACAGATACGCAGTATTTT. Protein sequence: CASGLAGDTDTQYF.

The genes are TRBV19 and TRBJ1-2, with TRBD1 matching over 8 bases. J was trimmed by 6 bases and V by 8 bases; bases with no gene match: 8. The CDR3 is 13 residues long. Per the germline V gene, CDR1 is LNHDA and CDR2 is SQIVND (reference sequence). In DNA form, the CDR3 reads TGTGCCAGTTCGCTGACAGGGGAGGATGGCTACACCTTC. The encoded protein is CASSLTGEDGYTF. The variable domain in full, with the rest retrieved from reference TRBV19 and TRBJ1-2, is DGGITQSPKYLFRKEGQNVTLSCEQNLNHDAMYWYRQDPGQGLRLIYYSQIVNDFQKGDIAEGYSVSREKKESFPLTVTSAQKNPTAFYLCASSLTGEDGYTFGSGTRLTVV.

V is TRBV4-1 and J is TRBJ1-5, with a weak D call TRBD1 (5 bases). This CDR3 is built from 14 residues. CDR1 MGHRA and CDR2 YSYEKL come from the germline V gene. V was pared by 0 bases and J by 7 bases, with 10 bases between. CDR3 DNA: TGCGCCAGCAGCCAAGAAGAGGGGTGGCAGCCCCAGCATTTT. Amino acids: CASSQEEGWQPQHF.

The chain's CDR3 is CASSLGAGSTDTQYF. The CDR3 DNA is TGCGCCAGCAGCTTGGGAGCGGGGAGCACAGATACGCAGTATTTT. This sequence joins TRBV5-1 and TRBJ2-3, with 7 positions matching TRBD2. Germline loops: CDR1 SGHRS, CDR2 YFSETQ. With V trimmed by 0 bases and J by 0 bases, 1 base remained unmatched. The length of the CDR3 is 15 residues.